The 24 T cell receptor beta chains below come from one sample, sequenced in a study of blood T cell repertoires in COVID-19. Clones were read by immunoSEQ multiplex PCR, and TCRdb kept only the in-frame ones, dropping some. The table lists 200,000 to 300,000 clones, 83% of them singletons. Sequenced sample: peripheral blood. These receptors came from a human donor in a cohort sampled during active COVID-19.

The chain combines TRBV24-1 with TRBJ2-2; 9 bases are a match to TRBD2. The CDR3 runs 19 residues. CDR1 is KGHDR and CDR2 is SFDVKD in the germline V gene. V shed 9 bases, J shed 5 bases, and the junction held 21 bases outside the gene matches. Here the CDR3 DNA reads TGTGCCACCTCGGCTAATAGCGGGAGAATGTTTAGCCCTACCGGGGAGCTGTTTTTT. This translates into CATSANSGRMFSPTGELFF.

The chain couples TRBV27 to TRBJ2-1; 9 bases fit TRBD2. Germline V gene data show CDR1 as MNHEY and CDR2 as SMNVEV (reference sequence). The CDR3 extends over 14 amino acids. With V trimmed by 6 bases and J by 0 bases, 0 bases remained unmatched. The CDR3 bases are TGTGCCAGCAGACTAGCGGGCTCCTACAATGAGCAGTTCTTC. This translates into CASRLAGSYNEQFF.

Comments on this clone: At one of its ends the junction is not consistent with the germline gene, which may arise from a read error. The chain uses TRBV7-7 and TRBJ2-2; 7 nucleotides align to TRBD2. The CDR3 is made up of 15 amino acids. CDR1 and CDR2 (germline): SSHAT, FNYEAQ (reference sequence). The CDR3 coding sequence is TGTGCTAGCAGCACAGGACCCAGCGGGGCCGGGGAGCTGTTTTTT. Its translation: CASSTGPSGAGELFF.

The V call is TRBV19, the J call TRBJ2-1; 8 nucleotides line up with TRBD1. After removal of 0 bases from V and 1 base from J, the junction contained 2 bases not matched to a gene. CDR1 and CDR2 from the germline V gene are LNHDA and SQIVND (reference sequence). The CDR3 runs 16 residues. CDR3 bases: TGTGCCAGTAGTATAGACAGGGGGCGATCCTACAATGAGCAGTTCTTC. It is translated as CASSIDRGRSYNEQFF.

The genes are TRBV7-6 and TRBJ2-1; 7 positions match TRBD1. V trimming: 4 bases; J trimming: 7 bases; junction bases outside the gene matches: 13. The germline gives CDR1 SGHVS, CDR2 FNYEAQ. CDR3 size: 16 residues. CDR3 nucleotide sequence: TGTGCCAGCAGCTCTGGCGACGGACAGGAGTGGAATGAGCAGTTCTTC. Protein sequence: CASSSGDGQEWNEQFF.

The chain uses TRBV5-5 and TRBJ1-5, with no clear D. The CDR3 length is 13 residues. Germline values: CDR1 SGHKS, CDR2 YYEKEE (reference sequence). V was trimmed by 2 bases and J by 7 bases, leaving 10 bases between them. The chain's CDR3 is CASSFQPGQPQHF. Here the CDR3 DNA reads TGTGCCAGCAGCTTTCAACCGGGGCAGCCCCAGCATTTT.

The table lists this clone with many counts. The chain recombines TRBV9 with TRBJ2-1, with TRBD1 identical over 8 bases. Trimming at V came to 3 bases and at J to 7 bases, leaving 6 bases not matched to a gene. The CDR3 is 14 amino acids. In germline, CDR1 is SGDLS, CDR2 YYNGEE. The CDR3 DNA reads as TGTGCCAGCAGCGCGAGGACAGGGAAAAATGAGCAGTTCTTC. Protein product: CASSARTGKNEQFF.

The CDR3 region has the DNA TGTGCCACCAGTGATACAGGGGAGCAGCCCCAGCATTTT. Residues: CATSDTGEQPQHF. V usage is TRBV24-1 and J usage is TRBJ1-5; 7 nucleotides match TRBD1. After removal of 3 bases from V and 7 bases from J, the junction contained 2 bases not matched to a gene. Germline CDR1 reads KGHDR; CDR2 reads SFDVKD. CDR3 length: 13 residues.

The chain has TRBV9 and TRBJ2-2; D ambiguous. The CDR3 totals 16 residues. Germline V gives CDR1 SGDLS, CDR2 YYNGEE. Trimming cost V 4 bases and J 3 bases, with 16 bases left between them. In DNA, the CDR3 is TGTGCCAGCAGCCCCTTTATGAACCGGGACACCGGGGAGCTGTTTTTT. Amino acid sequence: CASSPFMNRDTGELFF.

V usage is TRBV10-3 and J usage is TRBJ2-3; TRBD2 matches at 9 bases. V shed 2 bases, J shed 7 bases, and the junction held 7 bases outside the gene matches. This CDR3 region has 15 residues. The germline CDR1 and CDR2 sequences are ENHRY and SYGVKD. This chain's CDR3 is CAISEGSGGPYTQYF. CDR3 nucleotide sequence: TGTGCCATCAGTGAGGGTAGCGGGGGACCGTATACGCAGTATTTT.

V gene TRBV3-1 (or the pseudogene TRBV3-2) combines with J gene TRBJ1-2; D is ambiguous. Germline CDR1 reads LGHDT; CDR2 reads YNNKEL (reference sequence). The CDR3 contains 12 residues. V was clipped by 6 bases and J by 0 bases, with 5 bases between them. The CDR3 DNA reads TGTGCCAGCAGAACTACTAACTATGGCTACACCTTC. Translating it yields CASRTTNYGYTF.

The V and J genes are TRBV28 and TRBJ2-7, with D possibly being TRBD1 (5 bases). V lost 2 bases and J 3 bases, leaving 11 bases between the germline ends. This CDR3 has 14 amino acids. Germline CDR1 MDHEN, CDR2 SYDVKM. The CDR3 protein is CASSLHQGNYEQYF. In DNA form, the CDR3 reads TGTGCCAGCAGTTTACACCAGGGAAACTACGAGCAGTACTTC.

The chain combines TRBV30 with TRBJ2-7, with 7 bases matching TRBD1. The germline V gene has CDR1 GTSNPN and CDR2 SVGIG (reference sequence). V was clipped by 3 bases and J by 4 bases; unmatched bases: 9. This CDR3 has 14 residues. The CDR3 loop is CAWSPTGSTYEQYF. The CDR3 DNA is TGTGCCTGGAGCCCGACAGGGTCCACTTACGAGCAGTACTTC.

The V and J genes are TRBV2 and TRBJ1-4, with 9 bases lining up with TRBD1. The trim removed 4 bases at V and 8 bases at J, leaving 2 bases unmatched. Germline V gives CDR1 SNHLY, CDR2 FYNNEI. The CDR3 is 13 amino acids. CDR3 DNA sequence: TGTGCCAGCAGTGGGACAGGGGAAGAAAAACTGTTTTTT. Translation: CASSGTGEEKLFF.

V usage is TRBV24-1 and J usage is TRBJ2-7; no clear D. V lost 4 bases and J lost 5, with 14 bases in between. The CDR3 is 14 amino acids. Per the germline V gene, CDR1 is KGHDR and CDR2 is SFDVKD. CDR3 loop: CATSDPEQFHEQYF. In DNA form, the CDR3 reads TGTGCCACCAGTGACCCCGAACAGTTCCACGAGCAGTACTTC.

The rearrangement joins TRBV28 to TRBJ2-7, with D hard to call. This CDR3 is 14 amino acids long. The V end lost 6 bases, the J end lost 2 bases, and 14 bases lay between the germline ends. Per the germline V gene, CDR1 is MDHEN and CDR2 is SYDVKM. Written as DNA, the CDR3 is TGTGCCAGCAGCCGCAGACTCTTCGCCTACGAGCAGTACTTC. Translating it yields CASSRRLFAYEQYF.

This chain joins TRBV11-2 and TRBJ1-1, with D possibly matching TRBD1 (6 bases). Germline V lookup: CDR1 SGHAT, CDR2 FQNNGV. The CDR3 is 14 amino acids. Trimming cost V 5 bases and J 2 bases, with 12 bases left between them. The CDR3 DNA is TGTGCCAGCAGCCCAGGGGCAGCAAACACTGAAGCTTTCTTT. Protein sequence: CASSPGAANTEAFF.

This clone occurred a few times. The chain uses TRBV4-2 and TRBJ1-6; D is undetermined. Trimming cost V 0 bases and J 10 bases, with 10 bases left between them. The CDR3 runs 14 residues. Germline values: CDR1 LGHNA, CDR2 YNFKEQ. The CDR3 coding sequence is TGTGCCAGCAGCCAAGACTTGCAGAAGTCACCCCTCCACTTT. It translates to CASSQDLQKSPLHF.

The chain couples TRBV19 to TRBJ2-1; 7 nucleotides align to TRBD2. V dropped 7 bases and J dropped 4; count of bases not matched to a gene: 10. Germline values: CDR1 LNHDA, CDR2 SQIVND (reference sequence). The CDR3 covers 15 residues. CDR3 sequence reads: CASTPLGGGYNEQFF. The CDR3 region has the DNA TGTGCCAGTACCCCATTGGGGGGAGGGTACAATGAGCAGTTCTTC.

CDR3 sequence (DNA): TGTGCCAGTAGTGTGGGAGTACCGGGACTAGCGGGATCACCCCCCTACGAGCAGTACTTC. This sequence encodes CASSVGVPGLAGSPPYEQYF. V and J are TRBV19 and TRBJ2-7; 13 positions agree with TRBD2. The ends lost 5 bases at V and 2 bases at J; junction bases unmatched: 18. The CDR3 runs to 20 residues. Germline CDR1 and CDR2: LNHDA and SQIVND (reference sequence).

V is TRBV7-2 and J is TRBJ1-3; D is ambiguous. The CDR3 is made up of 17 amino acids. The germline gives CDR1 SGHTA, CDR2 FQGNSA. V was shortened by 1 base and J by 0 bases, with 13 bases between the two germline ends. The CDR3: CASSLEADPSSGNTIYF. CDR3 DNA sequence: TGTGCCAGCAGCTTAGAGGCAGACCCTAGCTCTGGAAACACCATATATTTT.

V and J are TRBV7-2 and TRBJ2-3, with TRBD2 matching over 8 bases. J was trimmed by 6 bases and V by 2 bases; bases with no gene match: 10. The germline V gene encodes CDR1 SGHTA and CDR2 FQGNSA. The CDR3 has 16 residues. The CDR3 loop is CASSLNSGGAIDTQYF. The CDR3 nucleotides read TGTGCCAGCAGCTTAAATTCGGGGGGGGCCATTGATACGCAGTATTTT.

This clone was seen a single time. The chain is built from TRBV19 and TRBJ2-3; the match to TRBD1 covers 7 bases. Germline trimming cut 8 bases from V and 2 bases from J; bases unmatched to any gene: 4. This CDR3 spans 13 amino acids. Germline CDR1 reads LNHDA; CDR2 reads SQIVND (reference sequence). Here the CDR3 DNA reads TGTGCCAGTGAGGGACAGTTCACAGATACGCAGTATTTT. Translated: CASEGQFTDTQYF.

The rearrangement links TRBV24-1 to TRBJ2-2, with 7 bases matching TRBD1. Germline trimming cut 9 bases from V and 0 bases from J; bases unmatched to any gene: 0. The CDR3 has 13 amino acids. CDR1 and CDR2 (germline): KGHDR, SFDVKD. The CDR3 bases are TGTGCCACCGGGACAGCGAACACCGGGGAGCTGTTTTTT. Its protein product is CATGTANTGELFF.